This T cell receptor beta chain appears in the sequencing data of a study of T cells after yellow fever vaccination. Germline assignment: CDR1 SGHAT and CDR2 FQNNGV. V lost 0 bases, J lost 9 bases, and 2 bases stayed unmatched. The CDR3 has 13 residues. This clonotype occurred many times. In TCRdb, the 5' RACE reads were re-called with MiXCR into one record per CDR3 protein. The table lists 300,000 to 350,000 distinct CDR3 sequences, roughly 10% of them singletons, with less than 3.5% in the top ten. This chain links TRBV11-2 with TRBJ2-1; 7 bases align to TRBD2. The receptor's source is a man between 18 and 35 years old who received the YFV17D yellow fever vaccine. Sequenced here: CD4+ T cells sorted from PBMCs, sampled 45 days after the yellow fever booster vaccination. CDR3 region: CASSLDQRGEQFF. The CDR3 DNA is TGTGCCAGCAGCTTAGATCAGCGGGGTGAGCAGTTCTTC.